This entry concerns a single TCR beta chain. The protocol was immunoSEQ multiplex PCR, while the TCRdb copy is restricted to in-frame clones and leaves out a portion. The data show over 100,000 clones, over 65% seen once. The data were taken from a study of blood T cell repertoires in COVID-19. Trimming removed 6 bases from V and 7 bases from J; junction bases left unmatched: 15. The CDR3 runs 19 residues. CDR1 is KGHDR, CDR2 SFDVKD, per germline. This sequence joins TRBV24-1 and TRBJ2-2; 14 positions match TRBD2. This TCR derives from a man aged 55 to 70 with acute or convalescent COVID-19. Sequenced sample: peripheral blood. The CDR3 spells CATSTPQGGLAGAGGELFF. In DNA, the CDR3 is TGTGCCACCAGTACCCCACAAGGGGGACTAGCGGGAGCGGGCGGGGAGCTGTTTTTT.